This T cell receptor (beta chain) was recovered during a study of T cells after somatic rescue of genetic block. Using immunoSEQ multiplex PCR, the repertoire was profiled, and TCRdb retains in-frame clones only, with some absent. This repertoire shows 110,000 or so clones, just over 90% found once; its top ten account for approximately 1.5%. Germline CDR1 is SEHNR and CDR2 is FQNEAQ (reference sequence). V dropped 2 bases and J dropped 4 bases, with 3 bases sitting between them. This CDR3 has 12 amino acids. The gene calls are TRBV7-9 and TRBJ2-1, with D unresolved. The specimen was peripheral blood mononuclear cells (PBMCs). This clonotype originated in a young woman. The CDR3 protein is CASSLLYNEQFF. CDR3 DNA sequence: TGTGCCAGCAGCTTATTATACAATGAGCAGTTCTTC.